This entry lists 6 T cell receptor beta chains sequenced from one sample in a study of prognosis after radiotherapy for stage I lung cancer (dated by TCRdb to the early 2020s). The run used an Illumina HiSeq 3000. Two rounds of multiplex PCR were performed to amplify the TCR beta CDR3 region from genomic DNA. The first PCR round used primers specific to each TRBV and TRBJ gene, with sequences filed in Chinese patent CN105087789A. Using fastp at Q25 and MiXCR, TCRdb reprocessed the public reads and kept productive beta chains. Rows merge per CDR3 protein into single entries with the most common DNA and genes. The table for this sample lists approximately 30,000 distinct CDR3 sequences; around 30% of them were counted only once. The ten largest make up around 10% of the sample. This specimen consisted of PBMCs, obtained before or after stereotactic body radiation therapy (not recorded which). Source of these receptors: a donor aged 50 or older with non-small cell lung cancer.

This clonotype was counted ten times or more. The chain has TRBV20-1 and TRBJ1-3; unclear D gene. Germline V gives CDR1 DFQATT, CDR2 SNEGSKA (reference sequence). Trimming shortened V by 0 bases and J by 0 bases, and 6 bases separated the two germline ends. The CDR3 runs to 14 residues. CDR3 amino acids: CSAREWGSGNTIYF. CDR3 bases: TGCAGTGCTAGAGAGTGGGGCTCTGGAAACACCATATATTTT.

As regards this clonotype: A far larger clone is one base from this, pointing to a likely read error. The V and J genes are TRBV6-1 and TRBJ2-1; D is unclear. Germline CDR1 is MNHNS and CDR2 is SASEGT. CDR3 length: 10 amino acids. CDR3 DNA: TGTGCCAGCAGTTCCAATGAGCATTTCTTC. Translation: CASSSNEHFF.

This clonotype was found many times. V and J are TRBV19 and TRBJ2-2, with D uncertain. V lost 3 bases and J 3 bases, leaving 5 bases between the germline ends. This CDR3 comprises 13 residues. Germline lookup yields CDR1 LNHDA and CDR2 SQIVND (reference sequence). The CDR3 sequence is CASSIADTGELFF. CDR3 DNA sequence: TGTGCCAGTAGTATTGCAGACACCGGGGAGCTGTTTTTT.

On this clonotype: At one of its ends the junction is not consistent with the germline gene, which may arise from a read error. V gene TRBV6-2 or TRBV6-3 combines with J gene TRBJ1-2; no clear D gene. The CDR3 has 17 amino acids. The V gene's germline CDR1 is MNHEY and CDR2 SVGEGT. Here the CDR3 DNA reads TGTGCCAGCAGTTATCCTAAGCTCGTGGCAGCTAACCATGGCTACACCTTC. Its translation: CASSYPKLVAANHGYTF.

This clonotype came up many times. The gene calls are TRBV7-6 and TRBJ1-3; D ambiguous. The germline V gene encodes CDR1 SGHVS and CDR2 FNYEAQ. V was clipped by 2 bases and J by 2 bases, with 1 base between them. This CDR3 region has 12 residues. CDR3 coding DNA: TGTGCCAGCAGCTTACCTGGAAACACCATATATTTT. Translation gives CASSLPGNTIYF.

In its sample, this clonotype was seen many times. The V and J genes are TRBV19 and TRBJ1-2; 9 bases are a match to TRBD1. The CDR3 is 16 residues long. CDR1 and CDR2 from the germline V gene are LNHDA and SQIVND (reference sequence). V was clipped by 6 bases and J by 4 bases; unmatched bases: 12. The CDR3, as DNA: TGTGCCAGTAGCAAATCCGGGACAGGGTTTAGCTATGGCTACACCTTC. Translating gives CASSKSGTGFSYGYTF.